These 21 T cell receptor beta chains were sequenced from one sample in a study of blood T cell repertoires in COVID-19. The assay was immunoSEQ multiplex PCR, and TCRdb's table has in-frame clones only and misses some. The sample lists about 70,000 clones, about four fifths occurring once. Source material: peripheral blood. These receptors all stem from a man aged 70 or older with acute or convalescent COVID-19.

This chain links TRBV9 with TRBJ2-1, with 14 bases aligning to TRBD2. V shed 0 bases and J 0 bases; nucleotides not matched to a gene: 2. CDR1 and CDR2 (germline): SGDLS, YYNGEE. The CDR3 has 18 residues. The CDR3: CASSVGLAGGSSYNEQFF. In DNA form, the CDR3 reads TGTGCCAGCAGCGTAGGACTAGCGGGAGGGAGCTCCTACAATGAGCAGTTCTTC.

V and J are TRBV29-1 and TRBJ2-5; 9 bases map to TRBD1. Germline CDR1 is SQVTM and CDR2 is ANQGSEA. CDR3 size: 13 residues. The J segment lost 4 bases and the V segment lost 6 bases, leaving 6 bases of the junction unmatched. The CDR3 reads CSVPRTGVETQYF. The CDR3 DNA reads TGCAGCGTCCCTAGGACAGGGGTAGAGACCCAGTACTTC.

Many counts were recorded for this clone. This chain joins TRBV4-1 and TRBJ2-3; 13 bases map to TRBD2. The junction had 15 bases not matched to a gene; V was cut back by 0 bases and J by 0 bases. Germline V gene lookup returns CDR1 MGHRA and CDR2 YSYEKL. This CDR3 is 22 amino acids long. CDR3 region: CASSQDRWGTSGEWVSTDTQYF. As DNA, the CDR3 is TGCGCCAGCAGCCAAGATCGGTGGGGGACTAGCGGGGAATGGGTTAGCACAGATACGCAGTATTTT.

This chain connects TRBV18 to TRBJ2-7; TRBD1 aligns across 11 bases. The CDR3 length is 15 residues. Germline CDR1 is KGHSH and CDR2 is LQKENI. After removal of 6 bases from V and 1 base from J, the junction contained 5 bases not matched to a gene. CDR3 amino acids: CASSPGTGGSYEQYF. DNA for the CDR3: TGTGCCAGCTCCCCCGGGACAGGGGGGTCCTACGAGCAGTACTTC.

The chain carries TRBV4-3 and TRBJ2-7, with TRBD1 as a possible D gene (6 bases). Trimming cost V 0 bases and J 4 bases, with 16 bases left between them. From germline, CDR1 is LGHNA and CDR2 YSLEER. The CDR3 has 16 residues. The CDR3 coding sequence is TGCGCCAGCAGCCAAGATGCCCAGGGGCTTGGATACGAGCAGTACTTC. Translated: CASSQDAQGLGYEQYF.

The chain employs TRBV4-2 and TRBJ1-2; possibly TRBD1 for D (5 bases). Germline CDR1 and CDR2: LGHNA and YNFKEQ. V was clipped by 0 bases and J by 0 bases, with 26 bases between them. This CDR3 has 21 amino acids. For the CDR3, the DNA is TGTGCCAGCAGCCAAGAACCACACCGCGGCAGGGTATTAGGAGCTAACTATGGCTACACCTTC. Protein: CASSQEPHRGRVLGANYGYTF.

This clone was seen only a few times. The J gene is TRBJ2-7, the V gene TRBV15; maybe TRBD1 (6 bases). V dropped 1 base and J dropped 6 bases, with 16 bases sitting between them. CDR3 length equals 15 residues. Germline lookup yields CDR1 LNHNV and CDR2 YYDKDF (reference sequence). The CDR3 protein is CATSRVSTGTPEQYF. The CDR3 coding sequence is TGTGCCACCAGCAGAGTCTCCACAGGGACCCCCGAGCAGTACTTC.

The V call is TRBV9, the J call TRBJ2-6; 8 nucleotides agree with TRBD1. Unmatched junction bases numbered 18, after V lost 3 bases and J lost 4 bases. This CDR3 has 20 amino acids. CDR1 and CDR2 (germline): SGDLS, YYNGEE. The CDR3 DNA reads TGTGCCAGCAGCGCACGACCGACGGACAGGGTCGACGCCGGGGCCAACGTCCTGACTTTC. It yields the protein CASSARPTDRVDAGANVLTF.

Here the CDR3 DNA reads TGTGCCAGCAGCTCCGCGGAGTGGGAGACCCAGTACTTC. Translating gives CASSSAEWETQYF. The chain couples TRBV7-3 to TRBJ2-5; D call uncertain. The germline V gene encodes CDR1 SGHTA and CDR2 FQGTGA. The CDR3 loop spans 13 amino acids. V gave up 4 bases and J gave up 5 bases, with 11 bases separating them.

The CDR3 is CATSRGGTGTNTGELFF. DNA of the CDR3: TGTGCCACCAGCAGAGGCGGGACAGGAACGAACACCGGGGAGCTGTTTTTT. V gene TRBV15 combines with J gene TRBJ2-2; 8 bases align to TRBD1. This CDR3 has 17 amino acids. Germline assignment: CDR1 LNHNV and CDR2 YYDKDF (reference sequence). V lost 1 base and J lost 0; bases outside the gene matches: 4.

The CDR3: CASSLARDTEAFF. CDR3 nucleotides: TGTGCCAGCAGTTTGGCTCGGGACACTGAAGCTTTCTTT. The chain links TRBV27 to TRBJ1-1; D remains unclear. CDR3 length equals 13 residues. Germline CDR1 MNHEY, CDR2 SMNVEV (reference sequence). Trimming shortened V by 3 bases and J by 3 bases, and 8 bases separated the two germline ends.

The chain carries TRBV7-9 and TRBJ1-2; D unclear. Deletions cut 5 bases from V and 8 bases from J, with 12 bases between. Germline lookup yields CDR1 SEHNR and CDR2 FQNEAQ (reference sequence). The CDR3 has 12 amino acids. CDR3 sequence (DNA): TGTGCCAGCAGCACGACAAGGTTGGGCTACACCTTC. It encodes CASSTTRLGYTF.

The rearrangement joins TRBV2 to TRBJ2-3, with 9 bases lining up with TRBD2. Germline V gives CDR1 SNHLY, CDR2 FYNNEI. This CDR3 spans 16 amino acids. J was trimmed by 3 bases and V by 6 bases; bases with no gene match: 10. The DNA of the CDR3 is TGTGCCAGCAGCGTTTTAGCGGGAGCGGGTACAGATACGCAGTATTTT. This codes for CASSVLAGAGTDTQYF.

The V and J genes are TRBV5-1 and TRBJ1-1; 9 bases agree with TRBD1. V shed 5 bases and J 5 bases; nucleotides not matched to a gene: 10. CDR3 length: 15 amino acids. Germline V CDR1 and CDR2: SGHRS, YFSETQ. The CDR3 sequence is CASRGSTGGNTEAFF. The CDR3, as DNA: TGCGCCAGCAGGGGGTCCACAGGGGGCAATACTGAAGCTTTCTTT.

This chain links TRBV7-9 with TRBJ1-5; TRBD1 agrees at 9 bases. Trimming removed 4 bases from V and 6 bases from J; junction bases left unmatched: 7. The CDR3 length is 15 residues. In germline, CDR1 is SEHNR, CDR2 FQNEAQ (reference sequence). CDR3 region: CASSWGQGDGQPQHF. CDR3 nucleotides: TGTGCCAGCAGCTGGGGACAGGGCGACGGTCAGCCCCAGCATTTT.

The CDR3 nucleotides are TGTGCCAGCAGCAGGGGGAACGAGCAGTACTTC. Protein sequence: CASSRGNEQYF. This sequence joins TRBV5-6 and TRBJ2-7, with D tentatively TRBD1 (6 bases). CDR1 and CDR2 from the germline V gene are SGHDT and YYEEEE. V was pared by 4 bases and J by 5 bases, with 7 bases between. The CDR3 has 11 amino acids.

The chain uses TRBV12-3 or TRBV12-4 and TRBJ1-1; possibly TRBD1 for D (6 bases). The CDR3 totals 13 residues. Trimming removed 7 bases at V and 1 base at J, with 10 bases between. The CDR3 DNA reads TGTGCCAGCACCCTGGGGGCGAACACTGAAGCTTTCTTT. Translating gives CASTLGANTEAFF.

J is TRBJ2-7 and V is TRBV6-2 or TRBV6-3; 7 positions agree with TRBD2. Losses at the gene ends were 6 bases for V and 10 bases for J; bases not matched to a gene: 9. Germline V CDR1 and CDR2: MNHEY, SVGEGT. The CDR3 spans 12 residues. The CDR3 is CASSSGTTLQYF. CDR3 DNA: TGTGCCAGCAGCTCCGGGACTACCCTACAGTACTTC.

This clone was recorded a few times. This sequence joins TRBV6-4 and TRBJ1-2; D is undetermined. The CDR3 is made up of 16 amino acids. V was cut by 0 bases and J by 6 bases, with 17 bases left in between. The germline gives CDR1 MRHNA, CDR2 SNTAGT. In DNA, the CDR3 is TGTGCCAGCAGTGACTCAAAACCCCGAGCGGACGATGGCTACACCTTC. Its translation: CASSDSKPRADDGYTF.

The rearrangement uses TRBV4-2 and TRBJ2-5; 10 bases align to TRBD2. Trimming took 3 bases from V and 1 from J; bases not matched to a gene: 14. Germline assignment: CDR1 LGHNA and CDR2 YNFKEQ. The CDR3 totals 19 residues. In DNA, the CDR3 is TGTGCCAGCAGCCAGGACGGGGTTCGTAGCGGGAGGTTCCAAGAGACCCAGTACTTC. Its translation: CASSQDGVRSGRFQETQYF.

The chain recombines TRBV25-1 with TRBJ1-1, with TRBD1 matching 7 bases. The CDR3 length is 13 residues. Trimming cost V 8 bases and J 4 bases; bases outside gene matches: 7. Germline CDR1 reads MGHDK; CDR2 reads SYGVNS. The CDR3 nucleotides read TGTGCCAGCGGGACACAGGGGCTCACTGAAGCTTTCTTT. Translation: CASGTQGLTEAFF. The variable domain in full, completed from reference TRBV25-1 and TRBJ1-1, reads EADIYQTPRYLVIGTGKKITLECSQTMGHDKMYWYQQDPGMELHLIHYSYGVNSTEKGDLSSESTVSRIRTEHFPLTLESARPSHTSQYLCASGTQGLTEAFFGQGTRLTVV.